What follows describes a single T cell receptor (beta chain). This clone was recorded a few times. The antigen it binds to is not known. No base-level quality is on record; no much larger clone is a single base apart. A single peripheral blood draw of approximately 100 mL on average was collected from each donor into heparinised tubes. Using a panel that included CD45RO, CCR7, CD25, CD127, CD95 and CD27, naive, central memory, regulatory and stem cell-like memory CD4+ T cells were sorted on a BD FACSAria II. All sorted populations exceeded 98% purity. Right away, PBMCs were isolated by Lymphoprep density gradient centrifugation and were stained directly, with no culture step. So that batch effects would be minimized, each experiment stained and sorted samples in pairs, pairing one healthy donor with one patient. These data originate in a study of beta chain features in type 1 diabetes (dated by TCRdb to 2017 to 2018). Broadly, across the study: Mean age, gender distribution, total cell number and subset yield did not differ between patients and healthy donors. A total of about 110,000,000 sorted cells were examined across all samples, and a strong correlation was observed between cell number per subset and RNA yield. Naive and central memory subsets were obtained from all 30 or so donors, but regulatory and stem cell-like memory subsets were isolated from only 8 patients and 8 healthy donors. In the study, TCRB repertoires of sorted circulating CD4+ T cell subsets from recently diagnosed type 1 diabetes patients were compared with those of matched healthy donors.

The High Capacity cDNA Reverse Transcription Kit was used to reverse transcribe all of the isolated RNA, meaning that expressed TCRB transcripts were what got sequenced. Deep immunoSEQ sequencing was applied to naive, central memory and regulatory T cell samples, giving an average of around 3.8 million total reads per sample. Sorted cells were lysed in RLT buffer and RNA was extracted with DNase-treated RNeasy Micro or Mini kits, depending on cell number. To prevent cross-contamination, every cell subset was processed on its own, while patient and healthy donor samples were processed together. The immunoSEQ multiplex PCR was used to amplify TCRB sequences from cDNA, yielding 87-bp fragments that span the CDR3 region. Sequencing of the amplicons was done on the Illumina HiSeq platform. Turning to the authors' computational methods: Synthetic template baselines were used to correct PCR bias computationally, reads within Hamming distance 2 were collapsed, and singletons that could not be merged were discarded. Reads were aligned against IMGT so that V, D and J genes, CDR3 length and insertions or deletions at six rearrangement sites could be assigned. Within each subset, clonotype counts were normalized to the number of sorted cells before true diversity and Gini coefficients were calculated with the tcR R package. The overlap coefficient, calculated on TCRB nucleotide sequences, was used to quantify repertoire sharing. As a proxy for the pre-selection repertoire, out-of-frame TCRB sequences from naive cells were analyzed. TCRdb took over this immuneACCESS table, retaining in-frame rearrangements with V and J assigned. Such tables are incomplete; in checked studies, under half of the missing clones stem from an unresolved V gene, and the remainder is unexplained. For V, J and clone size, that table is used; D and trimming come from the DNA. Here the sample has 630,000 or so clones; roughly 13% occur a single time. The ten largest make up approximately 0.039% of the sample.

General findings and caveats noted by the study authors: At VDJ recombination sites, patients with type 1 diabetes made fewer insertions and deleted more nucleotides, a pattern implying thymic rearrangement abnormalities. Because small numbers of individuals were included in the HLA sub-analyses, any influence of HLA type on TCRB rearrangement was left unresolved. Because cDNA was sequenced instead of genomic DNA, activated cells with high expression could be over-represented, although the groups did not differ in activation or CD3 levels. Shorter templates might have been favored by PCR, but patient and control samples were amplified and corrected together, so both groups would have been affected equally by any skew. A moderate but significant shortening of TCRB CDR3 length was observed in type 1 diabetes patients in all four CD4+ subsets. Naive, central memory and regulatory TCRB repertoires appeared to be more alike among patients than among healthy donors.

Sample: naive CD4+ T cells from blood. This specimen's cell subset or site label, per the study, means: true naive CD4+ T cells. The clonotype originates from a man younger than 35 with type 1 diabetes.

CDR3 protein: CASSLGPPNEQFF. In nucleotide form, the sequence is TGTGCCAGCAGCTTGGGACCGCCCAATGAGCAGTTCTTC. The V and J segments used are TRBV7-2 and TRBJ2-1, with the D call perhaps TRBD1 or TRBD2, as 5 bases match in each case. The CDR3, from cysteine to phenylalanine, totals 13 residues. CDR3 DNA only is kept here, 39 bases in frame from base 1. The CDR1 and CDR2 encoded by the germline V gene are SGHTA and FQGNSA. The germline ends are 9 bases apart after V is trimmed by 3 bases and J by 6 bases.